The 7 T cell receptor beta chains reported below all come from one sample, sequenced in a study of blood T cell repertoires in COVID-19. Method: immunoSEQ multiplex PCR; TCRdb's copy keeps in-frame clones and lacks some. The profile shows around 46,000 clones, around 86% of them singletons. The specimen sequenced was peripheral blood. The receptors were sampled from a human donor in a cohort sampled during active COVID-19.

The gene calls are TRBV5-4 and TRBJ2-7; 7 bases align to TRBD1. Germline V lookup: CDR1 SGHNT, CDR2 YYREEE (reference sequence). The CDR3 has 16 amino acids. Losses at the gene ends were 3 bases for V and 0 bases for J; bases not matched to a gene: 9. The CDR3 nucleotides are TGTGCCAGCAGCTCGCGCGCCGGGACAGACTCCTACGAGCAGTACTTC. Its protein product is CASSSRAGTDSYEQYF.

The V call is TRBV18, the J call TRBJ1-1; D gene unclear. Trimming took 3 bases from V and 0 from J, leaving 8 bases between them. This CDR3 has 14 residues. CDR1 and CDR2 (germline): KGHSH, LQKENI. CDR3 in amino acids: CASSPGNMNTEAFF. CDR3 DNA: TGTGCCAGCTCACCTGGTAACATGAACACTGAAGCTTTCTTT.

The rearrangement joins TRBV3-1 (or the pseudogene TRBV3-2) to TRBJ2-1, with 10 bases matching TRBD2. CDR1 and CDR2 (germline): LGHDT, YNNKEL (reference sequence). This CDR3 is 16 amino acids long. V was pared by 4 bases and J by 6 bases, with 9 bases of the junction left unmatched. CDR3 region: CASSRIAGGTTNEQFF. The CDR3 DNA sequence: TGTGCCAGCAGCCGTATAGCGGGAGGTACGACCAATGAGCAGTTCTTC.

Comments on this clone: A read error may account for a junction end that differs from germline. V is TRBV29-1 and J is TRBJ1-4; D is unresolved. CDR1 and CDR2 from the germline V gene are SQVTM and ANQGSEA. The CDR3 is made up of 11 amino acids. Here the CDR3 reads CSVGTIEKLFF. CDR3 DNA sequence: TGCAGCGTTGGGACTATTGAAAAACTGTTTTTT.

This clone has a single count. The chain carries TRBV27 and TRBJ2-1; 8 bases fit TRBD2. Germline V gives CDR1 MNHEY, CDR2 SMNVEV (reference sequence). The trim removed 4 bases at V and 6 bases at J, leaving 5 bases unmatched. This CDR3 region has 14 residues. Written as DNA, the CDR3 is TGTGCCAGCAGTTCCGGGGGGGTTTCCAATGAGCAGTTCTTC. Encoded protein: CASSSGGVSNEQFF.

The gene calls are TRBV5-4 and TRBJ2-7, with 9 bases matching TRBD1. The CDR3 is 13 residues long. The germline gives CDR1 SGHNT, CDR2 YYREEE (reference sequence). J gave up 6 bases and V 7 bases, and 8 bases lay outside the gene matches. The CDR3 sequence: CASARDRASEQYF. In DNA, the CDR3 is TGTGCCAGCGCCCGGGACAGGGCATCCGAGCAGTACTTC.

The J gene is TRBJ2-5, the V gene TRBV30; no definite D call. Germline V gene data show CDR1 as GTSNPN and CDR2 as SVGIG (reference sequence). The CDR3 runs 12 residues. V was pared by 3 bases and J by 9 bases, with 14 bases between. CDR3 in DNA: TGTGCCTGGAGATTGAGCGCGTCGGCCCAGTACTTC. Its translation is CAWRLSASAQYF.